This T cell receptor (beta chain) was recorded in a study of blood T cell repertoires in COVID-19. The overall study: COVID-19 samples from acute and convalescent phases originated in the United States, Italy and Spain. From T cells, B-cell-depleted T cells, or PBMCs came the material, which was cDNA or gDNA.

In the authors' methods: Nucleated cell number was recorded as an estimate derived from reference gene primer amplification. Assay: immunoSEQ multiplex PCR; the TCRdb copy retains only in-frame clones and omits some. The V and J calls and the clone size are those of that table, but D and trimming were determined from the DNA. The table includes approximately 130,000 clones, more than 75% detected once. Germline CDR1 SGHTA, CDR2 FQGNSA. The CDR3 covers 14 residues. V shed 2 bases and J shed 5 bases, with 10 bases lying between them. This TCR derives from a man in his fifties or sixties with acute or convalescent COVID-19. J is TRBJ1-5 and V is TRBV7-2, with no clear D. Sequenced material: peripheral blood. In nucleotides, the CDR3 is TGTGCCAGCAGCTTATTCCCTTCCGATCAGCCCCAGCATTTT. Translated, it gives CASSLFPSDQPQHF.